Each of the 8 T cell receptor beta chains below was sequenced from the same sample in a study of cytomegalovirus exposure and HLA in healthy donors (dated by TCRdb to the late 2010s). Receptors were amplified or captured by the immunoSEQ multiplex PCR assay. For the multiplex PCR, a mixture combining 60 forward primers for TCR Vbeta segments and 13 reverse primers for TCR Jbeta segments was used. What TCRdb holds here is the immuneACCESS table cut down to in-frame rearrangements. Part of the clones is not present; checked against another copy, under half of the missing clones reflect an unresolved V gene, and the others are unexplained. Present in this sample are more than 140,000 clones, 82% of which were seen just once. Roughly 3.1% of the sample is taken by the ten largest. The specimen was PBMCs. These receptors all come from a man between 18 and 29 years old in good health and CMV-seropositive.

The V and J genes are TRBV30 and TRBJ2-5, with 10 positions matching TRBD2. The V and J ends lost 5 bases and 1 base, in that order; junction bases with no gene match: 7. The CDR3 is made up of 15 amino acids. Germline V gives CDR1 GTSNPN, CDR2 SVGIG (reference sequence). This CDR3 reads CAWGAGGGPQETQYF. CDR3 nucleotides: TGTGCCTGGGGAGCGGGGGGGGGTCCCCAAGAGACCCAGTACTTC.

V and J are TRBV5-1 and TRBJ2-5; 11 bases are a match to TRBD2. The CDR3 is 17 amino acids. J lost 2 bases, V lost 7 bases, and 13 bases had no gene match. Germline V gene lookup returns CDR1 SGHRS and CDR2 YFSETQ. The CDR3 here is CASFRGPGLADQETQYF. The CDR3 region has the DNA TGCGCCAGCTTTAGGGGTCCGGGACTAGCGGATCAAGAGACCCAGTACTTC.

The chain uses TRBV27 and TRBJ2-7; 7 positions match TRBD1. In germline, CDR1 is MNHEY, CDR2 SMNVEV (reference sequence). This CDR3 has 13 residues. The CDR3 nucleotides read TGTGCGTGCCAACAGGGGCCCTCCTACGAGCAGTACTTC. The encoded protein is CACQQGPSYEQYF.

This clone showed up just a few times. The chain employs TRBV9 and TRBJ2-3; D unresolved. CDR1 is SGDLS and CDR2 is YYNGEE in the germline V gene. Deletions cut 0 bases from V and 0 bases from J, with 8 bases between. The CDR3 has 15 amino acids. The CDR3 DNA reads TGTGCCAGCAGCGTAGTACAGCCTAGCACAGATACGCAGTATTTT. This encodes CASSVVQPSTDTQYF.

The V gene is TRBV19, the J gene TRBJ1-2; no firm D call. V was clipped by 7 bases and J by 4 bases, with 25 bases between them. This CDR3 has 17 amino acids. The germline V gene encodes CDR1 LNHDA and CDR2 SQIVND (reference sequence). The CDR3 is CASTLEAGPTYSYGYTF. The CDR3, as DNA: TGTGCCAGTACCTTAGAGGCGGGCCCTACTTATTCCTATGGCTACACCTTC. The full variable domain, in which reference TRBV19 and TRBJ1-2 provide the parts outside the CDR3, is DGGITQSPKYLFRKEGQNVTLSCEQNLNHDAMYWYRQDPGQGLRLIYYSQIVNDFQKGDIAEGYSVSREKKESFPLTVTSAQKNPTAFYLCASTLEAGPTYSYGYTFGSGTRLTVV.

Written as DNA, the CDR3 is TGTGCCAGCAGCGCCGGGACAGGGGTTGGCAACGAGCAGTACTTC. Amino acids: CASSAGTGVGNEQYF. The chain carries TRBV5-8 and TRBJ2-7; 10 positions match TRBD1. J gave up 5 bases and V 4 bases, and 9 bases lay outside the gene matches. The germline V gene encodes CDR1 SGHTS and CDR2 YDEGEE. The CDR3 is 15 amino acids.

This chain links TRBV19 with TRBJ2-3; TRBD1 matches at 7 bases. J gave up 4 bases and V 4 bases, and 2 bases lay outside the gene matches. The CDR3 consists of 13 residues. From germline, CDR1 is LNHDA and CDR2 SQIVND (reference sequence). This CDR3 reads CASSTQGPDTQYF. The DNA for the CDR3 is TGTGCCAGTAGTACACAGGGGCCAGATACGCAGTATTTT.

The J gene is TRBJ2-5, the V gene TRBV19; no definite D call. This CDR3 has 14 residues. Trimming pared 3 bases from V and 1 base from J, leaving 9 bases between. The V gene's germline CDR1 is LNHDA and CDR2 SQIVND (reference sequence). CDR3 in DNA: TGTGCCAGTAGTATGCAGATCTCCCAAGAGACCCAGTACTTC. This translates into CASSMQISQETQYF.